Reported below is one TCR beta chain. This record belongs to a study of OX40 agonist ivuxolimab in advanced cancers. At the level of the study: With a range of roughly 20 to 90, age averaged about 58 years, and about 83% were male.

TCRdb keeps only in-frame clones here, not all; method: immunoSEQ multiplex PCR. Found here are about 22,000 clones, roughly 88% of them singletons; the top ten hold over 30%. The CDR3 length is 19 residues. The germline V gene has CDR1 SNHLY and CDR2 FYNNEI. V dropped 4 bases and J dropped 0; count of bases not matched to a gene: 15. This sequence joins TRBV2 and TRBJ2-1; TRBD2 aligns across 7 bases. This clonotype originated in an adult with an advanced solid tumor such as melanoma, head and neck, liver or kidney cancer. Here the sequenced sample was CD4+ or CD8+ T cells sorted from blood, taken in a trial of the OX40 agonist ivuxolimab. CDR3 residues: CASSGIWLAEKSSYNEQFF. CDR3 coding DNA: TGTGCCAGCAGTGGTATTTGGCTAGCGGAAAAGAGCTCCTACAATGAGCAGTTCTTC.